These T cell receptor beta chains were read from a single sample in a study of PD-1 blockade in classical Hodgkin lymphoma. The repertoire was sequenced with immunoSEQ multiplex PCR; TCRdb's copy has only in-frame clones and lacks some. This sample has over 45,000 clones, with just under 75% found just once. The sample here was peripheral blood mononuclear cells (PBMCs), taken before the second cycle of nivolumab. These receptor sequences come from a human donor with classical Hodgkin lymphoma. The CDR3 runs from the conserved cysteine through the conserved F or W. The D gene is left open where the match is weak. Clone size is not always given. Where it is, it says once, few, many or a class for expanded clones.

CASSQDGTGVEKLFF | TGCGCCAGCAGCCAAGACGGGACAGGGGTTGAAAAACTGTTTTTT | TRBJ1-4 | TRBD1 | many | TRBV4-1
CASRLENRDVYGYTF | TGTGCAAGTCGCTTAGAGAACAGGGACGTCTATGGCTACACCTTC | TRBJ1-2 | . | . | TRBV12-2
CASSLAPRDQETQYF | TGTGCCAGCAGCTTGGCCCCCAGGGACCAAGAGACCCAGTACTTC | TRBJ2-5 | . | once | TRBV5-5
CASTLGRGTEAFF | TGTGCCAGCACCTTGGGGAGGGGCACTGAAGCTTTCTTT | TRBJ1-1 | . | . | TRBV6-1
CASSLRGEVGYEQYF | TGCGCCAGCAGCTTGAGGGGGGAGGTCGGCTACGAGCAGTACTTC | TRBJ2-7 | . | . | TRBV5-1
CASSSGTGSSYEQYF | TGTGCTAGCAGCTCGGGGACAGGCAGCTCCTACGAGCAGTACTTC | TRBJ2-7 | TRBD1 | once | TRBV7-7
CASSYEGGGEEETQYF | TGTGCCAGCAGTTACGAGGGCGGAGGGGAGGAAGAGACCCAGTACTTC | TRBJ2-5 | . | . | TRBV6-5
CASSTTGGLYEQYF | TGCGCCAGCAGCACGACAGGGGGCCTGTACGAGCAGTACTTC | TRBJ2-7 | TRBD1 | . | TRBV5-1
CATSREAGQNYGYTF | TGTGCCACCAGCAGAGAGGCAGGGCAGAACTATGGCTACACCTTC | TRBJ1-2 | . | . | TRBV15
CASSRAENEQYF | TGTGCCAGCAGTAGGGCGGAAAACGAGCAGTACTTC | TRBJ2-7 | . | . | TRBV28
CASSLGAGTSTDTQYF | TGTGCCAGCAGCCTAGGGGCGGGGACAAGCACAGATACGCAGTATTTT | TRBJ2-3 | . | once | TRBV7-9
CAWSRGGLYYEQYF | TGTGCCTGGAGCCGCGGGGGCTTATATTACGAGCAGTACTTC | TRBJ2-7 | . | . | TRBV30
CASMNSHLNTGELFF | TGTGCCAGCATGAACTCTCACCTTAACACCGGGGAGCTGTTTTTT | TRBJ2-2 | . | . | TRBV6-5
CASSPGLGNTGELFF | TGTGCCAGCAGCCCCGGACTAGGAAACACCGGGGAGCTGTTTTTT | TRBJ2-2 | TRBD2 | few | TRBV7-2
CASRPGGGPPQHF | TGTGCCAGCAGACCCGGAGGGGGGCCGCCCCAGCATTTT | TRBJ1-5 | . | . | TRBV2
CASSEQGLSSYEQYF | TGTGCCAGCAGTGAACAGGGACTGAGCTCCTACGAGCAGTACTTC | TRBJ2-7 | . | medium-sized | TRBV6-1
CASSPLHNEKLFF | TGTGCCAGCTCACCACTCCACAATGAAAAACTGTTTTTT | TRBJ1-4 | . | . | TRBV18
CASSIGGGTPSYEQYF | TGTGCCAGTAGTATCGGAGGCGGGACGCCCTCCTACGAGCAGTACTTC | TRBJ2-7 | . | . | TRBV19
CASSEGGFEQYF | TGTGCCAGCAGTGAAGGAGGGTTCGAGCAGTACTTC | TRBJ2-7 | . | . | TRBV25-1
CASRTTGFYGNTIYF | TGTGCCAGCAGAACAACAGGGTTTTATGGAAACACCATATATTTT | TRBJ1-3 | . | . | TRBV6-6
CASSLGQGTDTQYF | TGTGCCAGCAGCTTAGGGCAGGGCACAGATACGCAGTATTTT | TRBJ2-3 | . | . | TRBV7-3
CASSLIGGGETQYF | TGTGCCAGCAGCTTAATTGGAGGGGGAGAGACCCAGTACTTC | TRBJ2-5 | . | . | TRBV7-3
CASSLDPSTYEQYF | TGTGCCAGCAGTTTAGACCCCTCCACCTACGAGCAGTACTTC | TRBJ2-7 | . | . | TRBV28
CAWSVLPFGLNTEAFF | TGTGCCTGGAGTGTACTCCCCTTTGGGCTGAACACTGAAGCTTTCTTT | TRBJ1-1 | . | . | TRBV30
CASSLFTTGTNEKLFF | TGTGCCAGCAGCTTGTTTACCACAGGCACTAATGAAAAACTGTTTTTT | TRBJ1-4 | . | once | TRBV5-4
CASSVQQPGQNNEQFF | TGCGCCAGCAGCGTCCAACAACCGGGACAAAACAATGAGCAGTTCTTC | TRBJ2-1 | . | . | TRBV5-1
CASQPTGAPETQYF | TGTGCCAGCCAGCCGACAGGGGCCCCGGAGACCCAGTACTTC | TRBJ2-5 | TRBD1 | few | TRBV6-1
CASSLDQTSEQFF | TGCGCCAGCAGCTTGGACCAGACAAGTGAGCAGTTCTTC | TRBJ2-1 | . | . | TRBV5-1
CASSLATSSTDTQYF | TGTGCCAGCAGCTTAGCGACTAGCAGCACAGATACGCAGTATTTT | TRBJ2-3 | TRBD2 | few | TRBV7-6
CASSLLNAGANVLTF | TGTGCCAGCAGTTTGCTTAATGCTGGGGCCAACGTCCTGACTTTC | TRBJ2-6 | . | . | TRBV27
CAWGRPGSGNTIYF | TGTGCCTGGGGGAGACCGGGCTCTGGAAACACCATATATTTT | TRBJ1-3 | . | . | TRBV30
CASSLSPSGSSYEQYF | TGTGCCAGCAGTTTATCCCCTAGCGGGAGCTCCTACGAGCAGTACTTC | TRBJ2-7 | TRBD2 | . | TRBV27
CASSYSGSILHGEQFF | TGTGCCAGCAGTTACTCAGGGTCTATTCTACACGGTGAGCAGTTCTTC | TRBJ2-1 | . | few | TRBV6-5